The source of this T cell receptor beta chain is a study of human T cells and chemical hapten exposure. This clonotype was found many times. This CDR3 spans 14 amino acids. Per germline, CDR1 MNHNY and CDR2 SVGAGI (reference sequence). V lost 4 bases and J 4 bases, leaving 13 bases between the germline ends. Time point in this sample: pre-sensitization, week 0. As to treatment: therapeutic diphenylcyclopropenone sensitization with weekly scalp DPC. TCRdb re-analysed the RACE reads in MiXCR, keeping a single row per CDR3 protein. Here the sample spans 350,000 to 450,000 distinct CDR3 sequences, 4.5% to 6% being singletons.

The genes are TRBV6-6 and TRBJ1-2; tentatively, D is TRBD1 (5 bases). The sample was whole blood, taken in connection with sensitization to the hapten diphenylcyclopropenone (DPC). The sequence derives from a woman aged 45-65 years with alopecia areata. Some clones in this sample may be carry-over from other donors' samples. This CDR3 reads CASSSPGRPYGYTF. The CDR3 region has the DNA TGTGCCAGCAGTTCCCCAGGGAGACCCTATGGCTACACCTTC.